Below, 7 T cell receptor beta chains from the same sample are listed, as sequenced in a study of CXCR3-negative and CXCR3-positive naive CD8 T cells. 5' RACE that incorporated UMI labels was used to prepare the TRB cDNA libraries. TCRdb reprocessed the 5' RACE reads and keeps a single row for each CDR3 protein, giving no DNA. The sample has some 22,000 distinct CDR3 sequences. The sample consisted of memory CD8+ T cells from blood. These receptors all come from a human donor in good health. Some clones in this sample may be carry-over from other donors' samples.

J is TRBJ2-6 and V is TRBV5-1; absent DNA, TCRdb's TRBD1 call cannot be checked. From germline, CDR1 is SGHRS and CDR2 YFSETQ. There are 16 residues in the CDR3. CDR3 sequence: CASSFTGGSGANVLTF.

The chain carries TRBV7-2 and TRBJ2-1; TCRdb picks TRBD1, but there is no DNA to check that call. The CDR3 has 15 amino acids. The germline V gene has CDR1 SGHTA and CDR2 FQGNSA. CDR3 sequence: CASSPNSGFGNEQFF.

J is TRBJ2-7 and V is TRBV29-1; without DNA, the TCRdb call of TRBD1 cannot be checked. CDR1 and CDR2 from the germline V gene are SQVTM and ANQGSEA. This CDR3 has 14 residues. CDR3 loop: CSVVSGTGIYEQYF.

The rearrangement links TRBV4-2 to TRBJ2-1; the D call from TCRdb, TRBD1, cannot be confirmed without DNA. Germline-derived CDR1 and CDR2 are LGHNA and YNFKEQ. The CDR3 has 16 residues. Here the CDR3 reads CASSQDGGASYNEQFF.

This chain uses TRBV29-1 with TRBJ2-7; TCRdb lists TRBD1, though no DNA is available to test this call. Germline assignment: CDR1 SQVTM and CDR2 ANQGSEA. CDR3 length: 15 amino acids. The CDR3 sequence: CSVETPIGYEETQYF.

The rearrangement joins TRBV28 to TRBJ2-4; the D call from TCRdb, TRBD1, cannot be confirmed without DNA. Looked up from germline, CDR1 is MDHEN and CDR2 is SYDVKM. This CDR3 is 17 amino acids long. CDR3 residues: CASSFLRGTGDRDIQYF.

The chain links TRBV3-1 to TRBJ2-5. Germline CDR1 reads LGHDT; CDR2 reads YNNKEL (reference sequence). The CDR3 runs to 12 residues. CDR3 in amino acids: CASSRFGETQYF.